This TCR beta chain was identified in a study of cytomegalovirus exposure and HLA in healthy donors. Study details: The 95 million to 120 million unique TCR beta sequences, from roughly 170 million T cells, were found by an earlier analysis. Study outcomes and limitations: The availability of immune exposure information extended only to CMV serostatus.

This clone was detected once. Its cognate antigen is unknown. The primer mix had 60 Vbeta and 13 Jbeta primers. This table comes from immunoSEQ multiplex PCR, and its TCRdb copy is limited to in-frame clones, with some not included. The sample holds about 160,000 clones; about 73% are singletons and the top ten take approximately 3%. This receptor was taken from a woman in her forties in good health and CMV-seronegative. Sequencing was carried out using PBMCs.

CDR3 residues: CASTQGLRKNTEAFF. The CDR3, as DNA: TGTGCCAGCACCCAGGGGCTCAGGAAGAACACTGAAGCTTTCTTT. The rearrangement links TRBV6-6 to TRBJ1-1, with D possibly TRBD1 on 6 matching bases. The CDR3 has 15 amino acids. V lost 7 bases to trimming and J lost 1 base, with 16 bases between them. CDR1 is MNHNY and CDR2 is SVGAGI in the germline V gene (reference sequence).